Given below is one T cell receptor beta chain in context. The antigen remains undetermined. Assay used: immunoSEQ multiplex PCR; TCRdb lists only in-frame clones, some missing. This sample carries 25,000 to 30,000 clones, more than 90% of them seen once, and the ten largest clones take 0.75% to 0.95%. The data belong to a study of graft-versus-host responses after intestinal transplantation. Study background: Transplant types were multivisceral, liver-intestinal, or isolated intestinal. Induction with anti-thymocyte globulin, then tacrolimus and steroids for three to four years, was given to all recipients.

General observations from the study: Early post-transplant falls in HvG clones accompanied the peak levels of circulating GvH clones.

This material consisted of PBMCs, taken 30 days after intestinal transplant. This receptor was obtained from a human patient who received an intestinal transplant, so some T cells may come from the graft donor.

Here the CDR3 reads CSTGAWGYTF. As DNA, the CDR3 is TGTTCCACAGGGGCATGGGGCTACACCTTC. This rearrangement joins TRBV21-1 to TRBJ1-2; TRBD1 reflects the table's D call only, with no check against the DNA. TRBV21-1 is reported as a pseudogene. The CDR3 extends over 10 amino acids.